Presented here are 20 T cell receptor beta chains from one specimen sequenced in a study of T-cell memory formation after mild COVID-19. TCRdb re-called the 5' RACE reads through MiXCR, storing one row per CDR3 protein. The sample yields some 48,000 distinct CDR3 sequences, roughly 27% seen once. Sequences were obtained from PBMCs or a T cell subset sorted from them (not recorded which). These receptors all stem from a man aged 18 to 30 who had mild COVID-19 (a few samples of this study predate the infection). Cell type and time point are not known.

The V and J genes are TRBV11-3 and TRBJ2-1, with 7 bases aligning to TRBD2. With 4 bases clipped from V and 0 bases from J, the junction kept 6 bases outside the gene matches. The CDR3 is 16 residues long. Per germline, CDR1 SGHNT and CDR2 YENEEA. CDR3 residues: CASSSSSGFSYNEQFF. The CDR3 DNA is TGTGCCAGCAGCTCCTCTAGCGGATTCTCCTACAATGAGCAGTTCTTC.

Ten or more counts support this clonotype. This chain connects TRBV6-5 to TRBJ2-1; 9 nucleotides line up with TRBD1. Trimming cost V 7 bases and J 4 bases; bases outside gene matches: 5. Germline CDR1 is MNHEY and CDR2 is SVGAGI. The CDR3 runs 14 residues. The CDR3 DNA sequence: TGTGCCAGCACCTCCGGGACAGGGTACAATGAGCAGTTCTTC. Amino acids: CASTSGTGYNEQFF.

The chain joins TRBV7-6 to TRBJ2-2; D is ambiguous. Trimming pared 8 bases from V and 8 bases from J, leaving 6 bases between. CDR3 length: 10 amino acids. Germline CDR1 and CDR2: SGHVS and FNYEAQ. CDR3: CASLWGELFF. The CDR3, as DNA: TGTGCCAGCCTCTGGGGGGAGCTGTTTTTT.

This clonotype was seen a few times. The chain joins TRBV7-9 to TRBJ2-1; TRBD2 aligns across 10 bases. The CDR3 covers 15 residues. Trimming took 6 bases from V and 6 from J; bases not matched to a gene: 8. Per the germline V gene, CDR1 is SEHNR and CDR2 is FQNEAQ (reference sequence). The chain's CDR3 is CASRPSGGAPNEQFF. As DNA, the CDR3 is TGTGCCAGCAGGCCAAGCGGGGGGGCTCCCAATGAGCAGTTCTTC.

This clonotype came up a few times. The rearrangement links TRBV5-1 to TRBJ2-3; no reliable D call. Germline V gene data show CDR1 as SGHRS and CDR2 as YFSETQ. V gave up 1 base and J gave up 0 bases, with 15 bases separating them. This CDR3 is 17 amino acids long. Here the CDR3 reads CASSLNLRRKSTDTQYF. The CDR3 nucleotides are TGCGCCAGCAGCTTGAACCTCAGACGGAAGAGCACAGATACGCAGTATTTT.

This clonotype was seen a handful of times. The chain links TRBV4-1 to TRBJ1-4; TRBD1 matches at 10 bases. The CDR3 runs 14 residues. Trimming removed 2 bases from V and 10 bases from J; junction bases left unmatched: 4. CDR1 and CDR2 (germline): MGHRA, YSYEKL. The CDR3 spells CASSQRTGGGKLFF. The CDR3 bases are TGCGCCAGCAGCCAACGGACAGGGGGGGGAAAACTGTTTTTT.

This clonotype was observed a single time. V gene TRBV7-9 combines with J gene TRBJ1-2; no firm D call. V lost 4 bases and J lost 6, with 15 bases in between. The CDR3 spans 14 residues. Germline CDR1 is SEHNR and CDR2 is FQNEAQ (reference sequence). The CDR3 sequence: CASSSTEGVHGYTF. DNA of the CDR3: TGTGCCAGCAGCTCGACCGAGGGAGTGCATGGCTACACCTTC.

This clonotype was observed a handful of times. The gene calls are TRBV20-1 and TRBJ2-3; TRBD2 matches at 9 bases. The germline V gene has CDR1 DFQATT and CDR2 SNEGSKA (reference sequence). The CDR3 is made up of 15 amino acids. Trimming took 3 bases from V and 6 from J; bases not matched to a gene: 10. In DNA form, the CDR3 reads TGCAGTGCTAGCCTCATAGCGGGGGCGGGGGATACGCAGTATTTT. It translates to CSASLIAGAGDTQYF.

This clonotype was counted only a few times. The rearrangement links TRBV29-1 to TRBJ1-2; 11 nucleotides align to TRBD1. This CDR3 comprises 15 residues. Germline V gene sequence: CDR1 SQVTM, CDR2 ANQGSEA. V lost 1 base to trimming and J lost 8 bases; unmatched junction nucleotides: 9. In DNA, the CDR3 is TGCAGCGTTGAAGCAGGTGGACAGGGGGCCTGGGGCTACACCTTC. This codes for CSVEAGGQGAWGYTF.

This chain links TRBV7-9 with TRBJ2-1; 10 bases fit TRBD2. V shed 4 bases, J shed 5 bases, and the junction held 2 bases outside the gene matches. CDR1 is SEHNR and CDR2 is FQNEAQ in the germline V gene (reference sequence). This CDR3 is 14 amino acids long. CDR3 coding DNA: TGTGCCAGCAGCTCCCTAGCGGGGGACAATGAGCAGTTCTTC. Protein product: CASSSLAGDNEQFF.

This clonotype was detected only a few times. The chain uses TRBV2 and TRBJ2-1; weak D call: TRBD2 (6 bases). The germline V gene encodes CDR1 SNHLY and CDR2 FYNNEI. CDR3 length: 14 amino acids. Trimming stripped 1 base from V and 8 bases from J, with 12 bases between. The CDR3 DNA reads TGTGCCAGCAGTGAAGGGCAGGGCGGGGATGAGCAGTTCTTC. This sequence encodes CASSEGQGGDEQFF.

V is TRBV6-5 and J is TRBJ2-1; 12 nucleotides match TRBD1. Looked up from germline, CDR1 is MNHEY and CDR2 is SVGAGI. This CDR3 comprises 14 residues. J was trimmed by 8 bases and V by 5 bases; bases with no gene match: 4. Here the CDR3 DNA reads TGTGCCAGCAGTCCGGGGACAGGGGGCGATGAGCAGTTCTTC. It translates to CASSPGTGGDEQFF.

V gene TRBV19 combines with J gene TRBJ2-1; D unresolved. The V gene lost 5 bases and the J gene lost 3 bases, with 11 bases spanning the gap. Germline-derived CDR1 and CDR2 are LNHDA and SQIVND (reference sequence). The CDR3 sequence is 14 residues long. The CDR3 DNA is TGTGCCAGTAGTGGTGGTCCCCTCTACAATGAGCAGTTCTTC. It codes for CASSGGPLYNEQFF.

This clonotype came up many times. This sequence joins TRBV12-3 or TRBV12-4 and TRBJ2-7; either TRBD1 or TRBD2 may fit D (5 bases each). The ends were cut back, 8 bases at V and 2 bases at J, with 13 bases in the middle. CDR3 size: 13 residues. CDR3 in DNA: TGTGCCAGCTGCCCGGGACCCACCTACGAGCAGTACTTC. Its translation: CASCPGPTYEQYF.

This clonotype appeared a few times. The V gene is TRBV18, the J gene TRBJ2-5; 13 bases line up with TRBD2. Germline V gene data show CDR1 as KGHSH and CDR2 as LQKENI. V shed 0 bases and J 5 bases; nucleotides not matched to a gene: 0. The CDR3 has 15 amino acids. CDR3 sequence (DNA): TGTGCCAGCTCACCACCGACTAGCGGGGGGGAGACCCAGTACTTC. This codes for CASSPPTSGGETQYF.

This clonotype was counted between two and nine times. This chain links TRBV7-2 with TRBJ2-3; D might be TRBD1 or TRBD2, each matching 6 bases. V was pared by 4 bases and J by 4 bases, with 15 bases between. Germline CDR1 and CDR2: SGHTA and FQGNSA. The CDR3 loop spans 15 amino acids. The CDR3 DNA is TGTGCCAGCAGCTCCCTAGGGGGGCAATCAGATACGCAGTATTTT. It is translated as CASSSLGGQSDTQYF.

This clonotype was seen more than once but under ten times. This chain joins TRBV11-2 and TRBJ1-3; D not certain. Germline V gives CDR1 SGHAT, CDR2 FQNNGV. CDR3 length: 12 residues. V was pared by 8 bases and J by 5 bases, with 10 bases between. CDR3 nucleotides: TGTGCCAGCCGAGGACTGAGAAACACCATATATTTT. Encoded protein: CASRGLRNTIYF.

CDR3 loop: CATSRETDGRGTQYF. The CDR3 DNA sequence: TGTGCCACCAGCAGAGAAACCGACGGGAGGGGGACCCAGTACTTC. The chain joins TRBV15 to TRBJ2-5, with TRBD2 identical over 8 bases. The junction had 7 bases not matched to a gene; V was cut back by 0 bases and J by 7 bases. Germline CDR1 LNHNV, CDR2 YYDKDF (reference sequence). CDR3 size: 15 residues.

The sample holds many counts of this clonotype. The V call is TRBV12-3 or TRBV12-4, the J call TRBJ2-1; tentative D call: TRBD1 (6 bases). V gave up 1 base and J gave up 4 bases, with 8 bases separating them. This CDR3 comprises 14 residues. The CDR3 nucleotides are TGTGCCAGCAGTTTAGGGGGGCCGTACAATGAGCAGTTCTTC. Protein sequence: CASSLGGPYNEQFF.

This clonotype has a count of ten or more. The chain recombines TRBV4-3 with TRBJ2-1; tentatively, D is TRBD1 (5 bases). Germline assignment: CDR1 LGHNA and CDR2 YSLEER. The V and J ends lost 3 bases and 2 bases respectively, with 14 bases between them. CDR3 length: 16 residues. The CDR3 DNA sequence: TGCGCCAGCAGCCAGACCCCGCAGGGTACCTACAATGAGCAGTTCTTC. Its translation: CASSQTPQGTYNEQFF.